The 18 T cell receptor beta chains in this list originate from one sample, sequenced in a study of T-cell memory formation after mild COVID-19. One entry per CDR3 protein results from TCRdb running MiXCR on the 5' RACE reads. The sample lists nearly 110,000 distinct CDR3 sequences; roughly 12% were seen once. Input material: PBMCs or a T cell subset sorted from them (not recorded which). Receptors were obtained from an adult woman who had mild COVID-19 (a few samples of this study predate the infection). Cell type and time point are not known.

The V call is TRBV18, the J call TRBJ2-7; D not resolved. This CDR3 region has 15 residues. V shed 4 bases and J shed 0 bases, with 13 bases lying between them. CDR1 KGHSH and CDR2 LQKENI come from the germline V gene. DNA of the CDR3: TGTGCCAGCTCACTCACGGTACCATACTCCTACGAGCAGTACTTC. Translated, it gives CASSLTVPYSYEQYF.

The CDR3 region is CASSDDRHSYEQYF. The CDR3 DNA reads as TGTGCCAGCAGCGACGACAGGCACTCCTACGAGCAGTACTTC. V and J are TRBV7-9 and TRBJ2-7, with D possibly being TRBD1 (6 bases). Germline V gene sequence: CDR1 SEHNR, CDR2 FQNEAQ (reference sequence). V lost 5 bases and J 0 bases, leaving 11 bases between the germline ends. The CDR3 contains 14 residues.

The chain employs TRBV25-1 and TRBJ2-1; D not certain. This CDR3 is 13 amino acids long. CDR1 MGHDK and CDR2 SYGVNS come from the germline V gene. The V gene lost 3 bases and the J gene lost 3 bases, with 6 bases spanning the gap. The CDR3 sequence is CASSDGLYNEQFF. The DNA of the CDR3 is TGTGCCAGCAGTGACGGTCTCTACAATGAGCAGTTCTTC.

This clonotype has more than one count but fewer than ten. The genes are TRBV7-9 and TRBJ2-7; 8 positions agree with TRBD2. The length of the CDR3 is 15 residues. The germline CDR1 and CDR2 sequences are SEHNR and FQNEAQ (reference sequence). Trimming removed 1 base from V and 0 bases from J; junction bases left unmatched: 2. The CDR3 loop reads CASSLGGGSSYEQYF. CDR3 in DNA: TGTGCCAGCAGCTTAGGCGGGGGGTCCTCCTACGAGCAGTACTTC.

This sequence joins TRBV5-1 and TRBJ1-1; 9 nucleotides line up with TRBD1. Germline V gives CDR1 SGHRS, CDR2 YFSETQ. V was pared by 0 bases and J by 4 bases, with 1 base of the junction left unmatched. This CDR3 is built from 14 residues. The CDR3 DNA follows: TGCGCCAGCAGCTTGGAGACAGGGGGCACTGAAGCTTTCTTT. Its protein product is CASSLETGGTEAFF.

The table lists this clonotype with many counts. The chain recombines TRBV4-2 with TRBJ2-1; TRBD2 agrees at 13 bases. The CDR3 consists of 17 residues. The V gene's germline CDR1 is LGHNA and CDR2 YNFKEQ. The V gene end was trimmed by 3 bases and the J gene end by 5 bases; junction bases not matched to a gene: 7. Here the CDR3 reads CASSQEPLAGGDNEQFF. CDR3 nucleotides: TGTGCCAGCAGCCAGGAACCACTAGCGGGGGGGGACAATGAGCAGTTCTTC.

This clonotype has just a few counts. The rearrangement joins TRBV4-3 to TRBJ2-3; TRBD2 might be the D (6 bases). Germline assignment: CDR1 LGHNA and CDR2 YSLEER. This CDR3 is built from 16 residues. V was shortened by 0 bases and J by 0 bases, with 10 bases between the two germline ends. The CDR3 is CASSQDGGSSTDTQYF. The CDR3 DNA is TGCGCCAGCAGCCAAGACGGGGGATCTAGCACAGATACGCAGTATTTT.

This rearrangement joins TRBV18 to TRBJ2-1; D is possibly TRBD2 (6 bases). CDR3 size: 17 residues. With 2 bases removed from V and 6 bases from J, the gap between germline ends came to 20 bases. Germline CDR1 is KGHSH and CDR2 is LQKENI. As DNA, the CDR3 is TGTGCCAGCTCACCATTACCTCTGACGGGAGTGGGCAATGAGCAGTTCTTC. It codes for CASSPLPLTGVGNEQFF.

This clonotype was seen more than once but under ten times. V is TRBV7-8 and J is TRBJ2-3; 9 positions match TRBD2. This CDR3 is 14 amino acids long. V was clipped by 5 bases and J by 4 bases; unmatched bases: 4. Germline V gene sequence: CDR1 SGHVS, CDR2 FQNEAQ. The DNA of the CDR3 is TGTGCCAGCAGCAAGACTAGCGGAGCAGATACGCAGTATTTT. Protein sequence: CASSKTSGADTQYF.

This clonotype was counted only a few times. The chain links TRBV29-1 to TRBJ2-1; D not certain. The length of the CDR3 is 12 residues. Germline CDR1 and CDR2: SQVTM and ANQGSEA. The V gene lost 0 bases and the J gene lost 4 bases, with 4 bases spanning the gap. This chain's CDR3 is CSVEEKYNEQFF. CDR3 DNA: TGCAGCGTTGAAGAAAAATACAATGAGCAGTTCTTC.

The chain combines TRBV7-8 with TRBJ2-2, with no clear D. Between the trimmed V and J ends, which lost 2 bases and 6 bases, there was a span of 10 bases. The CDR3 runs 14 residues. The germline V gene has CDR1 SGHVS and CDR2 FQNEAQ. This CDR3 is CASSLWQSAGELFF. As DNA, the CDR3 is TGTGCCAGCAGCTTATGGCAGTCCGCCGGGGAGCTGTTTTTT. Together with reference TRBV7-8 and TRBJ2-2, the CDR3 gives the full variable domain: GAGVSQSPRYKVAKRGQDVALRCDPISGHVSLFWYQQALGQGPEFLTYFQNEAQLDKSGLPSDRFFAERPEGSVSTLKIQRTQQEDSAVYLCASSLWQSAGELFFGEGSRLTVL.

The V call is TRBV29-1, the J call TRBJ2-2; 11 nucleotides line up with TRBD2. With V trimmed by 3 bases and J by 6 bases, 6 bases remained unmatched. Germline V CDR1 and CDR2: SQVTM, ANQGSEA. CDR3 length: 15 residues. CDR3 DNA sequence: TGCAGCGTTGAGGCCGGGACTAGCGGAGCCGGGGAGCTGTTTTTT. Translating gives CSVEAGTSGAGELFF.

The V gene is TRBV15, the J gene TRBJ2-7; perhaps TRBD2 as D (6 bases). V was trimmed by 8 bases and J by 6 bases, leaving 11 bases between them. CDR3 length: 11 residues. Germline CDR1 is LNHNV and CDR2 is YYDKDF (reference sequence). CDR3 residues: CATEEGVEQYF. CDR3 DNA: TGTGCCACCGAGGAGGGCGTCGAGCAGTACTTC.

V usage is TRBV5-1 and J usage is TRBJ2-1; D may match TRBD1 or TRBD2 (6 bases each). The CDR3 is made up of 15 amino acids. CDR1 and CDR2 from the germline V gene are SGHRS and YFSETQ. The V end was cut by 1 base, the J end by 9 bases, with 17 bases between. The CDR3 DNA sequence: TGCGCCAGCAGCTTGAGACTAGACGGGGGCGTTGAGCAGTTCTTC. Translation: CASSLRLDGGVEQFF.

CDR3 bases: TGTGCCAGCAGTTCAGACCCCGGGAGGGTGGGGGCCTACGAGCAGTACTTC. Encoded protein: CASSSDPGRVGAYEQYF. The chain combines TRBV27 with TRBJ2-7; 8 bases are a match to TRBD2. V was pared by 4 bases and J by 2 bases, with 13 bases of the junction left unmatched. This CDR3 contains 17 residues. Germline CDR1 reads MNHEY; CDR2 reads SMNVEV (reference sequence).

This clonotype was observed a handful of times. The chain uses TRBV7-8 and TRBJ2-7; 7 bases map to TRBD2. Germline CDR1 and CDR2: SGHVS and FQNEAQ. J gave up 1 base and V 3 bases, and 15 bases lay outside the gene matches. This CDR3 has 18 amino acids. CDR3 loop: CASSFAFSGLVMSYEQYF. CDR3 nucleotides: TGTGCCAGCAGCTTCGCCTTTTCCGGACTAGTAATGTCCTACGAGCAGTACTTC.

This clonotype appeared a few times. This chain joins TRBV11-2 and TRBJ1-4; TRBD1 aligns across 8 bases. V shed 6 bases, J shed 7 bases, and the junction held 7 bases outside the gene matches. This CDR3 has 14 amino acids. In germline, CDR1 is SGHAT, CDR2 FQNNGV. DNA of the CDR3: TGTGCCAGCAGGAGGAGACAGGGGTCTGAAAAACTGTTTTTT. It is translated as CASRRRQGSEKLFF. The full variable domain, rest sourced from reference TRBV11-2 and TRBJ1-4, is EAGVAQSPRYKIIEKRQSVAFWCNPISGHATLYWYQQILGQGPKLLIQFQNNGVVDDSQLPKDRFSAERLKGVDSTLKIQPAKLEDSAVYLCASRRRQGSEKLFFGSGTQLSVL.

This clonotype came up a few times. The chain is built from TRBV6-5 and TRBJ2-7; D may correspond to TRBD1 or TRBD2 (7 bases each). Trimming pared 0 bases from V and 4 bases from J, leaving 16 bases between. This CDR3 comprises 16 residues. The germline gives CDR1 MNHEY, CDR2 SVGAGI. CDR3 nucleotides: TGTGCCAGCAGTTACTCGCGTTCAGGGGGGGTGTACGAGCAGTACTTC. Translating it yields CASSYSRSGGVYEQYF.